This paragraph covers one T cell receptor (beta chain) sequence. The target antigen is unknown. The sample belongs to a study of CD8 T cells in ankylosing spondylitis. The CDR3 is 12 residues long. Germline V CDR1 and CDR2: DFQATT, SNEGSKA (reference sequence). Trimming cost V 5 bases and J 3 bases, with 10 bases left between them. TCRdb ran MiXCR on the 5' RACE reads and lists one entry per CDR3 protein. Altogether 250,000 to 300,000 distinct CDR3 sequences are present, over 15% being singletons, with the ten largest covering roughly 8.3%. Study-wide results and caveats: What seemed typical of ankylosing spondylitis blood was a TCR beta motif built from several highly homologous variants. Disease-linked clones were reportedly significantly enriched in matched ankylosing spondylitis synovial fluid.

V usage is TRBV20-1 and J usage is TRBJ1-1, with D hard to call. The TCR originated in a male donor with ankylosing spondylitis or in good health (not recorded which). Source material: blood, either unsorted or a sorted T cell fraction (not recorded which). Here the CDR3 reads CSAAPGYTEAFF. CDR3 DNA: TGCAGTGCTGCTCCGGGGTACACTGAAGCTTTCTTT.